The 29 T cell receptor beta chains given below trace back to one sample, sequenced in a study of T-cell reconstitution after alpha-beta-depleted transplantation in children. A TCRbeta library incorporating unique molecular identifiers was prepared. TCRdb passed the PCR reads through MiXCR, listing each CDR3 protein once. Seen here are fewer than 550,000 distinct CDR3 sequences, approximately 10% observed once, and the top ten hold 2%. The sequenced sample was PBMCs, obtained before TCRalphabeta/CD19-depleted stem cell transplant. These receptors all come from a child aged 2 to 10 with inherited bone marrow failure, due to receive a stem cell transplant.

This clonotype was detected ten times or more. This rearrangement joins TRBV29-1 to TRBJ2-1; TRBD1 matches at 9 bases. V lost 1 base and J lost 4; bases outside the gene matches: 8. The CDR3 has 16 residues. Germline V gene sequence: CDR1 SQVTM, CDR2 ANQGSEA. The CDR3 DNA sequence: TGCAGCGTTGAAGGGGGACAGGGCATCGTATACAATGAGCAGTTCTTC. Translated: CSVEGGQGIVYNEQFF.

This clonotype occurred a few times. The chain employs TRBV7-9 and TRBJ2-7, with D possibly being TRBD2 (5 bases). Germline V lookup: CDR1 SEHNR, CDR2 FQNEAQ (reference sequence). V lost 4 bases to trimming and J lost 1 base, with 14 bases between them. This CDR3 contains 15 residues. The CDR3 here is CASSSASRGSYEQYF. As DNA, the CDR3 is TGTGCCAGCAGCTCGGCTAGCCGAGGGTCCTACGAGCAGTACTTC.

This clonotype was counted at least ten times. This sequence joins TRBV14 and TRBJ2-6; no reliable D call. CDR3 length equals 13 residues. Germline assignment: CDR1 SGHDN and CDR2 FVKESK. Trimming removed 0 bases at V and 10 bases at J, with 7 bases between. The CDR3 spells CASSQDVRNVLTF. CDR3 nucleotides: TGTGCCAGCAGCCAAGATGTCCGTAACGTCCTGACTTTC.

The chain joins TRBV28 to TRBJ2-3; 9 bases line up with TRBD2. This CDR3 is 19 amino acids long. Germline CDR1 and CDR2: MDHEN and SYDVKM. With V trimmed by 5 bases and J by 2 bases, 17 bases remained unmatched. CDR3 coding DNA: TGTGCCAGCAGTACTCCGTTTAGCGGGAGCGAGGTAGTCACAGATACGCAGTATTTT. It codes for CASSTPFSGSEVVTDTQYF.

This clonotype showed up just a few times. This chain uses TRBV5-4 with TRBJ2-3, with 9 bases fitting TRBD2. V was pared by 5 bases and J by 2 bases, with 6 bases of the junction left unmatched. The germline V gene encodes CDR1 SGHNT and CDR2 YYREEE (reference sequence). The CDR3 totals 15 residues. The CDR3: CASSFGTSNTDTQYF. The CDR3, as DNA: TGTGCCAGCAGTTTCGGGACTAGCAACACAGATACGCAGTATTTT.

This clonotype was seen many times. The chain links TRBV20-1 to TRBJ2-1, with 9 nucleotides matching TRBD2. CDR1 DFQATT and CDR2 SNEGSKA come from the germline V gene (reference sequence). The CDR3 consists of 17 residues. V shed 0 bases and J 7 bases; nucleotides not matched to a gene: 13. This chain's CDR3 is CSARDRLGLAGENEQFF. In DNA, the CDR3 is TGCAGTGCTAGAGATAGGCTGGGGTTAGCGGGAGAGAATGAGCAGTTCTTC.

In its sample, this clonotype was seen many times. This chain uses TRBV29-1 with TRBJ1-3; no clear D gene. This CDR3 is 12 amino acids long. Per germline, CDR1 SQVTM and CDR2 ANQGSEA. Deletions cut 4 bases from V and 2 bases from J, with 6 bases between. The CDR3 bases are TGCAGCGTTGCGGTAGCTGGAAACACCATATATTTT. Its translation is CSVAVAGNTIYF.

Many counts were recorded for this clonotype. This chain connects TRBV29-1 to TRBJ2-7; TRBD2 matches at 11 bases. The CDR3 is 13 amino acids. Trimming at V came to 5 bases and at J to 5 bases, leaving 5 bases not matched to a gene. CDR1 and CDR2 (germline): SQVTM, ANQGSEA. CDR3 nucleotide sequence: TGCAGCGTTCGGACTAGCGGGCCCAACGAGCAGTACTTC. It yields the protein CSVRTSGPNEQYF.

The genes are TRBV12-3 or TRBV12-4 and TRBJ2-5; TRBD1 matches at 8 bases. The ends lost 5 bases at V and 5 bases at J; junction bases unmatched: 10. This CDR3 comprises 15 residues. The CDR3 spells CASSPRTGSRETQYF. The CDR3 bases are TGTGCCAGCAGTCCCCGGACAGGGTCGAGGGAGACCCAGTACTTC.

There are many counts of this clonotype. The J gene is TRBJ2-7, the V gene TRBV10-3; 7 bases align to TRBD1. The CDR3 length is 14 residues. Germline CDR1 ENHRY, CDR2 SYGVKD. Trimming removed 3 bases from V and 7 bases from J; junction bases left unmatched: 9. The CDR3 nucleotides are TGTGCCATCAGTGACCCCGACAGGGTAGCAGAGCAGTACTTC. Translated, it gives CAISDPDRVAEQYF.

The genes are TRBV3-1 and TRBJ2-3; D is perhaps TRBD2 (6 bases). From germline, CDR1 is LGHDT and CDR2 YNNKEL (reference sequence). The V and J ends lost 0 bases and 3 bases respectively, with 16 bases between them. This CDR3 contains 17 residues. The CDR3, as DNA: TGTGCCAGCAGCCAAGATCGGATGGGCGGGAAGACAGATACGCAGTATTTT. Translation: CASSQDRMGGKTDTQYF.

This chain connects TRBV30 to TRBJ1-1; D call uncertain. V dropped 2 bases and J dropped 4 bases, with 11 bases sitting between them. Germline V gives CDR1 GTSNPN, CDR2 SVGIG (reference sequence). The CDR3 spans 13 residues. For the CDR3, the DNA is TGTGCCTGGAGTTACGGGAGAGGCACTGAAGCTTTCTTT. It yields the protein CAWSYGRGTEAFF.

In its sample, this clonotype was seen many times. The chain combines TRBV5-1 with TRBJ2-2; D might be TRBD1 (6 bases). Germline assignment: CDR1 SGHRS and CDR2 YFSETQ. Trimming shortened V by 0 bases and J by 4 bases, and 10 bases separated the two germline ends. CDR3 length: 15 amino acids. CDR3 nucleotide sequence: TGCGCCAGCAGCTTGGAGGGGGAGTCCACCGGGGAGCTGTTTTTT. Amino acid sequence: CASSLEGESTGELFF.

This chain connects TRBV12-3 or TRBV12-4 to TRBJ1-6; D gene uncertain. V gave up 4 bases and J gave up 9 bases, with 16 bases separating them. This CDR3 contains 15 residues. The DNA for the CDR3 is TGTGCCAGCAGTTGGGGAAGAATTCGCGGTTCACCCCTCCACTTT. It yields the protein CASSWGRIRGSPLHF.

This clonotype was found many times. A read error may account for a junction end that differs from germline. This chain's CDR3 is CASSLTPYEQYF. The CDR3 nucleotides are TGCGCCAGCAGCTTGACCCCCTACGAGCAGTACTTC. This chain connects TRBV12-3 or TRBV12-4 to TRBJ2-7, with unresolved D. The CDR3 sequence is 12 residues long.

This clonotype showed up just a few times. This chain connects TRBV5-1 to TRBJ2-2; 8 bases fit TRBD1. Per germline, CDR1 SGHRS and CDR2 YFSETQ. Trimming at V came to 1 base and at J to 3 bases, leaving 5 bases not matched to a gene. The CDR3 has 16 residues. For the CDR3, the DNA is TGCGCCAGCAGCTTGACGGACAGGGAGGACACCGGGGAGCTGTTTTTT. Translating it yields CASSLTDREDTGELFF.

Ten or more counts support this clonotype. J is TRBJ1-4 and V is TRBV14; no reliable D call. The CDR3 has 16 residues. Germline CDR1 reads SGHDN; CDR2 reads FVKESK. Trimming left V 6 bases short and J 4 bases short, with 18 bases between. The CDR3 loop is CASSQLGDGRNEKLFF. The CDR3 DNA reads as TGTGCCAGCAGTCAGCTGGGTGACGGCCGTAATGAAAAACTGTTTTTT.

In its sample, this clonotype was seen a few times. This chain links TRBV20-1 with TRBJ2-5; D unclear. This CDR3 is built from 14 residues. Trimming left V 3 bases short and J 2 bases short, with 13 bases between. CDR1 and CDR2 from the germline V gene are DFQATT and SNEGSKA (reference sequence). The CDR3 loop is CSASGRSWQETQYF. The CDR3 nucleotides read TGCAGTGCTAGTGGTAGGAGCTGGCAAGAGACCCAGTACTTC.

This clonotype was picked up a small number of times. The chain joins TRBV20-1 to TRBJ2-1; 10 bases agree with TRBD2. Germline loops: CDR1 DFQATT, CDR2 SNEGSKA (reference sequence). V gave up 2 bases and J gave up 1 base; unmatched junction bases: 5. The CDR3 extends over 16 amino acids. For the CDR3, the DNA is TGCAGTGCTAGATCTGGACTAGCGGTTTCCTACAATGAGCAGTTCTTC. Its translation: CSARSGLAVSYNEQFF.

This clonotype was found many times. The V call is TRBV14, the J call TRBJ2-3, with D hard to call. Germline loops: CDR1 SGHDN, CDR2 FVKESK. This CDR3 is built from 15 residues. Deletions cut 2 bases from V and 2 bases from J, with 11 bases between. CDR3 nucleotides: TGTGCCAGCAGCCAAAGTTCCCTATTCACAGATACGCAGTATTTT. Encoded protein: CASSQSSLFTDTQYF.

There are many counts of this clonotype. This sequence joins TRBV5-1 and TRBJ1-2, with TRBD1 matching over 9 bases. This CDR3 spans 15 amino acids. V lost 7 bases and J lost 3; bases outside the gene matches: 10. Germline V gene sequence: CDR1 SGHRS, CDR2 YFSETQ. The CDR3 sequence is CASRSGTGIDYGYTF. The CDR3 nucleotides read TGCGCCAGCCGGTCCGGGACAGGGATCGACTATGGCTACACCTTC.

This clonotype was seen ten or more times. J is TRBJ2-5 and V is TRBV9; D gene ambiguous. The CDR3 length is 13 residues. Trimming left V 2 bases short and J 5 bases short, with 10 bases between. Germline V gene data show CDR1 as SGDLS and CDR2 as YYNGEE. The CDR3 coding sequence is TGTGCCAGCAGCGTCGGGTGGCTTGAGACCCAGTACTTC. Protein product: CASSVGWLETQYF.

Many counts were recorded for this clonotype. This chain links TRBV5-6 with TRBJ2-2; 10 bases line up with TRBD2. CDR1 is SGHDT and CDR2 is YYEEEE in the germline V gene. The CDR3 loop spans 14 amino acids. J was trimmed by 5 bases and V by 4 bases; bases with no gene match: 2. The CDR3 spells CASSPGLATGELFF. CDR3 sequence (DNA): TGTGCCAGCAGCCCGGGACTAGCGACCGGGGAGCTGTTTTTT.

This clonotype was picked up many times. This chain joins TRBV7-2 and TRBJ2-7; 8 bases agree with TRBD2. J was trimmed by 6 bases and V by 5 bases; bases with no gene match: 15. This CDR3 comprises 16 residues. Germline V CDR1 and CDR2: SGHTA, FQGNSA. CDR3 nucleotide sequence: TGTGCCAGCAGCCCGGGCCCGGGACTAGTGGGACCCGAGCAGTACTTC. Protein product: CASSPGPGLVGPEQYF.

This clonotype was seen repeatedly, ten times or more. The chain joins TRBV20-1 to TRBJ2-2; D possibly corresponds to TRBD1 (7 bases). Germline CDR1 is DFQATT and CDR2 is SNEGSKA (reference sequence). Trimming removed 2 bases at V and 5 bases at J, with 12 bases between. This CDR3 is 14 amino acids long. The CDR3 region is CSARTAGGTGELFF. DNA for the CDR3: TGCAGTGCTAGAACGGCAGGGGGGACCGGGGAGCTGTTTTTT.

The table lists this clonotype with a few counts. The rearrangement joins TRBV7-9 to TRBJ2-5; D remains ambiguous. Germline CDR1 is SEHNR and CDR2 is FQNEAQ (reference sequence). Trimming stripped 1 base from V and 3 bases from J, with 6 bases between. There are 13 residues in the CDR3. CDR3 nucleotides: TGTGCCAGCAGCTTAGAACGGGAAGAGACCCAGTACTTC. Amino acids: CASSLEREETQYF. The variable domain in full, with the rest retrieved from reference TRBV7-9 and TRBJ2-5, is DTGVSQNPRHKITKRGQNVTFRCDPISEHNRLYWYRQTLGQGPEFLTYFQNEAQLEKSRLLSDRFSAERPKGSFSTLEIQRTEQGDSAMYLCASSLEREETQYFGPGTRLLVL.

This clonotype was observed many times. The V gene is TRBV11-2, the J gene TRBJ2-2; 8 nucleotides agree with TRBD2. This CDR3 is 15 amino acids long. The trim removed 1 base at V and 4 bases at J, leaving 2 bases unmatched. CDR1 and CDR2 (germline): SGHAT, FQNNGV. The CDR3 DNA reads as TGTGCCAGCAGCTTAGTCGGGGGGGTCACCGGGGAGCTGTTTTTT. Translation gives CASSLVGGVTGELFF.

This clonotype was observed many times. The gene calls are TRBV4-3 and TRBJ2-1, with D possibly matching TRBD2 (6 bases). Trimming removed 2 bases from V and 3 bases from J, with 17 bases in between. The CDR3 is 17 residues long. In germline, CDR1 is LGHNA, CDR2 YSLEER. In DNA form, the CDR3 reads TGCGCCAGCAGCCAAATACCGGGGGAGGAGCTCTACAATGAGCAGTTCTTC. Protein product: CASSQIPGEELYNEQFF.

Many counts were recorded for this clonotype. V and J are TRBV28 and TRBJ1-2, with 11 bases lining up with TRBD1. The CDR3 extends over 17 amino acids. The germline gives CDR1 MDHEN, CDR2 SYDVKM. V lost 7 bases and J lost 5; bases outside the gene matches: 15. The chain's CDR3 is CASTPRGWDRGKYGYTF. CDR3 DNA sequence: TGTGCCAGCACCCCCAGGGGCTGGGACAGGGGGAAATATGGCTACACCTTC.